A single sample gave rise to the 20 T cell receptor beta chains below, sequenced in a study of blood T cells in healthy people across ages. Primed by a sample-barcoded 5' primer and a J-beta primer mix, a second PCR proceeded for about 7 to 11 cycles. TCRdb fed the 5' RACE reads into MiXCR, producing one record per CDR3 protein. The repertoire holds under 700,000 distinct CDR3 sequences, under 30% seen once, with roughly 9% in the top ten. These same data were also listed under a study on T cells of mothers and their children.

The sample comprised blood. These receptor sequences come from a boy aged 10-17 years in good health.

The sample holds a few counts of this clonotype. The genes are TRBV5-1 and TRBJ2-7, with TRBD1 matching over 10 bases. V shed 2 bases and J 5 bases; nucleotides not matched to a gene: 7. The CDR3 contains 15 residues. Germline CDR1 reads SGHRS; CDR2 reads YFSETQ. The CDR3 DNA is TGCGCCAGCAGCTTCTGGGGACAGGGGAGCAACGAGCAGTACTTC. It translates to CASSFWGQGSNEQYF.

J is TRBJ2-1 and V is TRBV5-1; TRBD2 is a possible D gene (5 bases). CDR1 and CDR2 (germline): SGHRS, YFSETQ. The CDR3 is made up of 15 amino acids. V lost 6 bases, J lost 6 bases, and 19 bases lay in between. The CDR3 spells CASTGGIGSGNEQFF. The CDR3 coding sequence is TGCGCCAGCACCGGTGGGATAGGGAGTGGCAATGAGCAGTTCTTC.

This clonotype was detected only a few times. The genes are TRBV4-1 and TRBJ2-1; D perhaps matches TRBD2 (5 bases). V lost 0 bases and J 1 base, leaving 16 bases between the germline ends. Germline V gene sequence: CDR1 MGHRA, CDR2 YSYEKL. CDR3 length: 18 amino acids. CDR3 loop: CASSQDQEWELSYNEQFF. The DNA for the CDR3 is TGCGCCAGCAGCCAAGATCAGGAGTGGGAGTTGTCCTACAATGAGCAGTTCTTC.

The V call is TRBV7-2, the J call TRBJ1-3; D is unresolved. Germline lookup yields CDR1 SGHTA and CDR2 FQGNSA. This CDR3 has 14 amino acids. The V and J ends lost 3 bases and 3 bases respectively, with 9 bases between them. For the CDR3, the DNA is TGTGCCAGCAGCTTCTCGTCGGGTGGAAACACCATATATTTT. It translates to CASSFSSGGNTIYF.

Worth noting for this clonotype: Since the CDR3 does not end with the conserved phenylalanine or tryptophan, this likely comes from a read error. It is unclear where the CDR3 begins or ends on the DNA, so no DNA is shown, and the CDR3 is as TCRdb lists it. The CDR3 is CASSRRQGRGNTIYL. The chain uses TRBV21-1 and TRBJ1-3; the table names TRBD1, a call not compared with the DNA. TRBV21-1 is an annotated pseudogene. Both ends counted, the CDR3 spans 15 residues.

V and J are TRBV7-2 and TRBJ2-7; TRBD2 is a possible D gene (6 bases). The germline V and J ends were trimmed by 4 bases and 0 bases, with 16 bases remaining between them. The CDR3 is 16 amino acids. The germline gives CDR1 SGHTA, CDR2 FQGNSA. The CDR3 region is CASSWAGSRSSYEQYF. The DNA of the CDR3 is TGTGCCAGCAGCTGGGCGGGGTCAAGGAGCTCCTACGAGCAGTACTTC.

This clonotype turned up a few times. V usage is TRBV20-1 and J usage is TRBJ2-2; no clear D. The CDR3 loop spans 11 amino acids. Germline assignment: CDR1 DFQATT and CDR2 SNEGSKA (reference sequence). Between the trimmed V and J ends, which lost 3 bases and 4 bases, there was a span of 3 bases. In DNA form, the CDR3 reads TGCAGTGCTAGCCCCACCGGGGAGCTGTTTTTT. Translation: CSASPTGELFF.

The rearrangement joins TRBV27 to TRBJ2-7; 11 bases match TRBD1. This CDR3 is built from 14 residues. After removal of 7 bases from V and 3 bases from J, the junction contained 5 bases not matched to a gene. CDR1 and CDR2 from the germline V gene are MNHEY and SMNVEV (reference sequence). The CDR3 DNA follows: TGTGCCAGCACACGGACAGGGGGCAACTACGAGCAGTACTTC. This sequence encodes CASTRTGGNYEQYF.

CDR3 sequence (DNA): TGTGCCAGCCCACAACGGGGTCCAGTCTATGGCTACACCTTC. It codes for CASPQRGPVYGYTF. The chain carries TRBV21-1 and TRBJ1-2. TRBV21-1 is a pseudogene locus. CDR3 length: 14 residues.

This clonotype was counted only a few times. The chain combines TRBV24-1 with TRBJ1-4; possible D gene TRBD1, 5 bases. The germline V and J ends were trimmed by 7 bases and 6 bases, with 20 bases remaining between them. This CDR3 is built from 16 residues. CDR1 and CDR2 from the germline V gene are KGHDR and SFDVKD. The CDR3 sequence: CATRMQQGALDEKLFF. CDR3 bases: TGTGCCACCAGAATGCAACAAGGGGCGCTGGATGAAAAACTGTTTTTT.

This chain connects TRBV4-1 to TRBJ2-6; perhaps TRBD2 as D (6 bases). V lost 7 bases and J 3 bases, leaving 22 bases between the germline ends. This CDR3 has 18 amino acids. Looked up from germline, CDR1 is MGHRA and CDR2 is YSYEKL. The DNA for the CDR3 is TGCGCCAGCACCCGAATCTCGAGTCGGGAGCTTGGGGCCAACGTCCTGACTTTC. Translating gives CASTRISSRELGANVLTF.

This chain joins TRBV5-1 and TRBJ1-1; D may be TRBD1 (5 bases). Trimming cost V 2 bases and J 9 bases, with 14 bases left between them. This CDR3 region has 13 residues. Germline V gene data show CDR1 as SGHRS and CDR2 as YFSETQ. In DNA form, the CDR3 reads TGCGCCAGCAGCTTTGAGTTCAGGGAAAAAGCTTTCTTT. Translation gives CASSFEFREKAFF.

This clonotype has more than one count but fewer than ten. This chain uses TRBV3-1 with TRBJ2-2; 9 positions agree with TRBD2. Looked up from germline, CDR1 is LGHDT and CDR2 is YNNKEL (reference sequence). Trimming removed 3 bases from V and 7 bases from J; junction bases left unmatched: 15. The CDR3 totals 18 residues. CDR3 region: CASSQGIAGAGPNGELFF. The CDR3 DNA follows: TGTGCCAGCAGCCAGGGGATAGCGGGGGCCGGACCGAACGGGGAGCTGTTTTTT.

This clonotype has only a few counts. The chain links TRBV14 to TRBJ2-1, with D maybe TRBD1 (5 bases). Looked up from germline, CDR1 is SGHDN and CDR2 is FVKESK. The CDR3 totals 18 residues. V was shortened by 4 bases and J by 8 bases, with 27 bases between the two germline ends. The CDR3: CASSRSNWPHLTGDEQFF. The CDR3 DNA reads as TGTGCCAGCAGCCGCTCAAACTGGCCGCACCTCACAGGTGATGAGCAGTTCTTC. Full variable domain (missing parts from reference TRBV14 and TRBJ2-1): EAGVTQFPSHSVIEKGQTVTLRCDPISGHDNLYWYRRVMGKEIKFLLHFVKESKQDESGMPNNRFLAERTGGTYSTLKVQPAELEDSGVYFCASSRSNWPHLTGDEQFFGPGTRLTVL.

This clonotype was counted only a few times. This chain joins TRBV4-1 and TRBJ2-1, with 7 positions matching TRBD2. The CDR3 length is 16 residues. V shed 4 bases and J 4 bases; nucleotides not matched to a gene: 10. CDR1 and CDR2 from the germline V gene are MGHRA and YSYEKL. The CDR3 spells CASSPEAGRNYNEQFF. For the CDR3, the DNA is TGCGCCAGCAGCCCCGAGGCCGGGAGGAATTACAATGAGCAGTTCTTC.

This clonotype showed up just a few times. This chain uses TRBV7-9 with TRBJ2-7, with a weak D call TRBD1 (6 bases). In germline, CDR1 is SEHNR, CDR2 FQNEAQ (reference sequence). Trimming removed 1 base at V and 6 bases at J, with 10 bases between. The CDR3 contains 13 residues. In nucleotides, the CDR3 is TGTGCCAGCAGCTTAGTAACAGGGACCGAGCAGTACTTC. Protein: CASSLVTGTEQYF.

In its sample, this clonotype was seen a few times. This chain joins TRBV7-9 and TRBJ1-2; 7 nucleotides align to TRBD1. V shed 1 base, J shed 5 bases, and the junction held 7 bases outside the gene matches. CDR3 length equals 15 residues. Germline V lookup: CDR1 SEHNR, CDR2 FQNEAQ (reference sequence). The CDR3, as DNA: TGTGCCAGCAGCTTAGAAGGGGGCGGCATTTATGGCTACACCTTC. Translating gives CASSLEGGGIYGYTF. The complete variable domain, with remaining parts taken from reference TRBV7-9 and TRBJ1-2, reads DTGVSQNPRHKITKRGQNVTFRCDPISEHNRLYWYRQTLGQGPEFLTYFQNEAQLEKSRLLSDRFSAERPKGSFSTLEIQRTEQGDSAMYLCASSLEGGGIYGYTFGSGTRLTVV.

The chain couples TRBV6-4 to TRBJ2-1; tentative D call: TRBD2 (6 bases). The J call could be wrong; TRBJ2-7 is a better fit for the DNA end. This CDR3 has 15 residues. CDR1 and CDR2 (germline): MRHNA, SNTAGT. This CDR3 reads CASSESPGRGYEQYF. The DNA for the CDR3 is TGTGCCAGCAGTGAGTCTCCGGGACGGGGGTACGAGCAGTACTTC.

V usage is TRBV27 and J usage is TRBJ1-2; 8 bases agree with TRBD1. The CDR3 is 15 residues long. V trimming: 5 bases; J trimming: 6 bases; junction bases outside the gene matches: 11. Looked up from germline, CDR1 is MNHEY and CDR2 is SMNVEV (reference sequence). CDR3 DNA sequence: TGTGCCAGCAGTAAGGACAGGGTACATAGGGATGGCTACACCTTC. It yields the protein CASSKDRVHRDGYTF.

This chain connects TRBV6-2 or TRBV6-3 to TRBJ2-5; 7 nucleotides agree with TRBD2. Near its end, the DNA agrees better with TRBJ2-1, so the J call may be wrong. Looked up from germline, CDR1 is MNHEY and CDR2 is SVGEGT. The CDR3 is 13 residues long. The CDR3: CASSYSRGLQQFF. CDR3 nucleotide sequence: TGTGCCAGCAGTTACTCGAGGGGACTACAGCAGTTCTTC.